This T cell receptor (beta chain) was retrieved from a study of shared clonotypes between healthy human individuals. General study points: Rarefaction showed that sequencing of sorted subsets was incomplete (despite large depth). Unshared clonotypes carried lower generation probabilities than those common to all four donors. Among the subsets, naive ones generally showed larger estimated richness than memory ones.

The CDR3 is 15 amino acids. Germline V gene data show CDR1 as LGHNA and CDR2 as YNFKEQ. V dropped 1 base and J dropped 3 bases, with 13 bases sitting between them. Worth noting for this clone: Its antigen is still unknown.

Naive CD4+ cells were CD45RA-selected; the remaining cells were memory. Produced via immunoSEQ multiplex PCR; TCRdb's table is partial and in-frame only. Of about 1.1 million clones listed, around three quarters were seen once; the top ten hold more than 0.85%. The sequenced sample was memory CD4+ T cells from PBMCs. Subset here: CD45RA-negative fraction. This chain joins TRBV4-2 and TRBJ2-7; possibly TRBD2 for D (6 bases). This TCR derives from a man younger than 35 in good health. Some clones in this sample may be carry-over from other donors' samples. As DNA, the CDR3 is TGTGCCAGCAGCCAAGGGGGCGGGGTCGTCTACGAGCAGTACTTC. Its translation: CASSQGGGVVYEQYF.